The 27 T cell receptor beta chains below come from one sample, sequenced in a study of blood T cells in healthy people across ages. For the second PCR, which ran for 7 to 11 cycles, a sample-barcoded 5' primer and a J-beta primer mix were used. TCRdb re-called the 5' RACE reads through MiXCR, storing one row per CDR3 protein. Among over 700,000 distinct CDR3 sequences listed, roughly 50% were seen once. The specimen sequenced was blood. These receptor sequences come from an elderly man in good health.

The gene calls are TRBV20-1 and TRBJ2-7; D is undetermined. Trimming shortened V by 0 bases and J by 2 bases, and 14 bases separated the two germline ends. This CDR3 is 15 amino acids long. Germline loops: CDR1 DFQATT, CDR2 SNEGSKA (reference sequence). The CDR3 reads CSARDPLSVPYEQYF. CDR3 nucleotides: TGCAGTGCTAGAGATCCTCTGAGCGTTCCCTACGAGCAGTACTTC.

The rearrangement links TRBV24-1 to TRBJ2-3, with TRBD2 matching over 8 bases. CDR3 size: 16 residues. Trimming cost V 3 bases and J 0 bases; bases outside gene matches: 4. Germline V CDR1 and CDR2: KGHDR, SFDVKD. The CDR3 loop reads CATSDTSGSSTDTQYF. CDR3 in DNA: TGTGCCACCAGTGATACTAGCGGCTCTAGCACAGATACGCAGTATTTT.

The J gene is TRBJ2-1, the V gene TRBV12-3 or TRBV12-4; tentative D call: TRBD1 (6 bases). V gave up 5 bases and J gave up 4 bases, with 18 bases separating them. CDR3 length: 16 amino acids. The CDR3 loop is CASSPRAGATYNEQFF. The CDR3 coding sequence is TGTGCCAGCAGTCCCCGGGCAGGGGCGACATACAATGAGCAGTTCTTC.

This clonotype has more than one count but fewer than ten. V usage is TRBV4-2 and J usage is TRBJ2-7, with 13 bases aligning to TRBD2. Germline values: CDR1 LGHNA, CDR2 YNFKEQ. The CDR3 loop spans 17 amino acids. V lost 3 bases to trimming and J lost 5 bases; unmatched junction nucleotides: 10. CDR3 nucleotides: TGTGCCAGCAGCCAGGGGGTCGGACTAGCGGGAGTCCACGAGCAGTACTTC. Encoded protein: CASSQGVGLAGVHEQYF.

V and J are TRBV7-2 and TRBJ2-4; either TRBD1 or TRBD2 may fit D (5 bases each). Gene TRBJ2-7 matches the end of the DNA better, so the J call may be wrong. The germline V gene has CDR1 SGHTA and CDR2 FQGNSA. The CDR3 is 15 residues long. CDR3 region: CASSPDSGSAYEQYF. CDR3 nucleotide sequence: TGTGCCAGCAGCCCAGACAGCGGATCAGCCTACGAGCAGTACTTC.

This chain connects TRBV14 to TRBJ1-2, with TRBD1 matching over 7 bases. The CDR3 runs to 13 residues. Germline assignment: CDR1 SGHDN and CDR2 FVKESK. V lost 10 bases, J lost 8 bases, and 13 bases stayed unmatched. The CDR3 is CATSGQAIGGYTF. The CDR3 DNA sequence: TGTGCCACCTCAGGACAGGCGATTGGAGGCTACACCTTC.

This clonotype came up once. The J gene is TRBJ2-5, the V gene TRBV14, with D possibly matching TRBD1 (6 bases). CDR1 is SGHDN, CDR2 FVKESK, per germline. The V and J ends lost 0 bases and 3 bases respectively, with 17 bases between them. The length of the CDR3 is 17 residues. The chain's CDR3 is CASSQDWGTPREETQYF. CDR3 in DNA: TGTGCCAGCAGCCAAGATTGGGGGACACCAAGGGAAGAGACCCAGTACTTC.

The CDR3 DNA reads TGTGCCAGCAGCGCCGAGGGCACCGGGGAGCTGTTTTTT. It is translated as CASSAEGTGELFF. The rearrangement links TRBV7-9 to TRBJ2-2, with D perhaps matching TRBD2 (5 bases). V was shortened by 5 bases and J by 4 bases, with 8 bases between the two germline ends. The CDR3 covers 13 residues. Germline V gives CDR1 SEHNR, CDR2 FQNEAQ (reference sequence). Based on the CDR3 plus reference TRBV7-9 and TRBJ2-2, the full variable domain is DTGVSQNPRHKITKRGQNVTFRCDPISEHNRLYWYRQTLGQGPEFLTYFQNEAQLEKSRLLSDRFSAERPKGSFSTLEIQRTEQGDSAMYLCASSAEGTGELFFGEGSRLTVL.

The genes are TRBV12-3 or TRBV12-4 and TRBJ2-7; 10 bases agree with TRBD2. J lost 4 bases, V lost 3 bases, and 9 bases had no gene match. CDR3 length: 16 amino acids. The CDR3 DNA sequence: TGTGCCAGCAGTTTGGGTTTACTAGCGGGAATGTACGAGCAGTACTTC. It translates to CASSLGLLAGMYEQYF.

The V gene is TRBV29-1, the J gene TRBJ1-1, with TRBD1 as a possible D gene (5 bases). Per germline, CDR1 SQVTM and CDR2 ANQGSEA. The CDR3 is 15 amino acids. V was shortened by 6 bases and J by 2 bases, with 19 bases between the two germline ends. The DNA for the CDR3 is TGCAGCGTCAAACAATCCGACAGCTTTAACACTGAAGCTTTCTTT. It codes for CSVKQSDSFNTEAFF.

The J gene is TRBJ2-4, the V gene TRBV27; no firm D call. The J call may be incorrect, as the DNA end agrees better with TRBJ2-7. This CDR3 comprises 14 residues. Germline lookup yields CDR1 MNHEY and CDR2 SMNVEV (reference sequence). The CDR3 DNA is TGTGCCAGCAGTTTAGAAGTGGGCTCCTACGAGCAGTACTTC. This codes for CASSLEVGSYEQYF.

V gene TRBV2 combines with J gene TRBJ2-1; D gene ambiguous. Near its end, the DNA agrees better with TRBJ2-7, so the J call may be wrong. The CDR3 is 11 amino acids. Germline V gene lookup returns CDR1 SNHLY and CDR2 FYNNEI. CDR3 protein: CATKDPNEQYF. In nucleotides, the CDR3 is TGTGCCACCAAGGACCCCAATGAGCAGTACTTC.

This sequence joins TRBV20-1 and TRBJ2-1, with TRBD2 as a possible D gene (5 bases). Deletions cut 3 bases from V and 7 bases from J, with 16 bases between. The CDR3 has 14 amino acids. CDR1 and CDR2 (germline): DFQATT, SNEGSKA (reference sequence). The CDR3 DNA sequence: TGCAGTGCTAGGGACTCCCTCAATAGGAATGAGCAGTTCTTC. Translated, it gives CSARDSLNRNEQFF.

The chain recombines TRBV27 with TRBJ2-7, with 11 bases identical to TRBD1. There are 14 residues in the CDR3. CDR1 MNHEY and CDR2 SMNVEV come from the germline V gene (reference sequence). V shed 6 bases and J 4 bases; nucleotides not matched to a gene: 5. The DNA of the CDR3 is TGTGCCAGCAGAAAGGACAGGGGGCCATACGAGCAGTACTTC. Its translation is CASRKDRGPYEQYF.

A remark on this clonotype: One end of the junction does not line up with germline, which may come from a read error. The rearrangement uses TRBV5-1 and TRBJ1-2; tentative D call: TRBD1 (6 bases). The CDR3 sequence is 14 residues long. Germline CDR1 reads SGHRS; CDR2 reads YFSETQ. CDR3 nucleotide sequence: TGCGCCAGCAGCGTGGGACACCCGGGGGATGGCTACATCTTC. This sequence encodes CASSVGHPGDGYIF. Full variable domain (rest looked up from reference TRBV5-1 and TRBJ1-2): KAGVTQTPRYLIKTRGQQVTLSCSPISGHRSVSWYQQTPGQGLQFLFEYFSETQRNKGNFPGRFSGRQFSNSRSEMNVSTLELGDSALYLCASSVGHPGDGYIFGSGTRLTVV.

The sample holds a few counts of this clonotype. V usage is TRBV6-5 and J usage is TRBJ2-1; no reliable D call. Germline CDR1 reads MNHEY; CDR2 reads SVGAGI. The CDR3 is 15 residues long. Trimming stripped 0 bases from V and 10 bases from J, with 16 bases between. DNA for the CDR3: TGTGCCAGCAGTTACTCGTACCTCCACCCGTGGGAGCAGTTCTTC. Its translation: CASSYSYLHPWEQFF.

This clonotype was counted only a few times. The V gene is TRBV12-5, the J gene TRBJ2-5; the D gene could be TRBD1 or TRBD2 (5 bases each). With 5 bases removed from V and 1 base from J, the gap between germline ends came to 11 bases. The length of the CDR3 is 14 residues. Germline V lookup: CDR1 LGHNT, CDR2 FRNRAP. CDR3 loop: CASGRRGGQETQYF. As DNA, the CDR3 is TGTGCTAGTGGTCGACGGGGCGGCCAAGAGACCCAGTACTTC.

This chain connects TRBV12-3 or TRBV12-4 to TRBJ1-1, with D unresolved. Trimming cost V 8 bases and J 1 base, with 11 bases left between them. The CDR3 sequence is 13 residues long. The CDR3 loop is CASEASGNTEAFF. CDR3 DNA: TGTGCCAGCGAAGCGTCGGGGAACACTGAAGCTTTCTTT.

The chain combines TRBV6-6 with TRBJ2-5; D is uncertain. V was pared by 4 bases and J by 13 bases, with 13 bases between. CDR1 is MNHNY and CDR2 is SVGAGI in the germline V gene (reference sequence). The length of the CDR3 is 11 residues. CDR3 region: CASSSIGRRYF. The CDR3 DNA is TGTGCCAGCAGTTCGATCGGACGGCGGTACTTC.

Worth noting for this clonotype: One junction end does not reproduce the germline sequence, and a read error may be involved. The chain is built from TRBV3-1 and TRBJ1-2; 7 nucleotides align to TRBD1. Germline CDR1 is LGHDT and CDR2 is YNNKEL (reference sequence). The CDR3 contains 17 residues. The CDR3 DNA follows: TGTGCCAGGAGCCAAGAATATGGTACAGGGGCTAACTATGGCTACACCTTC. Encoded protein: CARSQEYGTGANYGYTF.

The chain uses TRBV6-4 and TRBJ1-1; D remains ambiguous. V shed 2 bases and J shed 2 bases, with 6 bases lying between them. CDR1 MRHNA and CDR2 SNTAGT come from the germline V gene. The length of the CDR3 is 13 residues. The CDR3 DNA sequence: TGTGCCAGCAGTGACCAGTTTAACACTGAAGCTTTCTTT. Its protein product is CASSDQFNTEAFF.

This clonotype was observed a few times. V is TRBV7-2 and J is TRBJ2-3; 9 bases match TRBD2. Looked up from germline, CDR1 is SGHTA and CDR2 is FQGNSA. Germline trimming cut 6 bases from V and 10 bases from J; bases unmatched to any gene: 11. This CDR3 region has 14 residues. CDR3 region: CASSGGLAGTAQYF. The CDR3 DNA reads as TGTGCCAGCAGTGGAGGGCTAGCGGGAACCGCGCAGTATTTT. The whole variable domain, filled in from reference TRBV7-2 and TRBJ2-3, reads GAGVSQSPSNKVTEKGKDVELRCDPISGHTALYWYRQSLGQGLEFLIYFQGNSAPDKSGLPSDRFSAERTGGSVSTLTIQRTQQEDSAVYLCASSGGLAGTAQYFGPGTRLTVL.

In this sample, this clonotype turned up once. CDR3 in amino acids: CASSLVGQGMTDTQYF. The CDR3 bases are TGTGCCAGCAGCTTGGTCGGGCAGGGGATGACAGATACGCAGTATTTT. The chain carries TRBV5-5 and TRBJ2-3; tentatively, D is TRBD1 (6 bases). Trimming took off 0 bases at V and 3 bases at J, with 14 bases between the two ends. Germline CDR1 is SGHKS and CDR2 is YYEKEE (reference sequence). The CDR3 is made up of 16 amino acids. Full variable domain (outside the CDR3, taken from reference TRBV5-5 and TRBJ2-3): DAGVTQSPTHLIKTRGQQVTLRCSPISGHKSVSWYQQVLGQGPQFIFQYYEKEERGRGNFPDRFSARQFPNYSSELNVNALLLGDSALYLCASSLVGQGMTDTQYFGPGTRLTVL.

V and J are TRBV19 and TRBJ2-6; D call uncertain. V was clipped by 8 bases and J by 0 bases, with 2 bases between them. CDR1 and CDR2 (germline): LNHDA, SQIVND (reference sequence). This CDR3 region has 12 residues. The CDR3 protein is CASDSGANVLTF. The CDR3 DNA reads as TGTGCCAGTGACTCTGGGGCCAACGTCCTGACTTTC.

In its sample, this clonotype was seen once. V and J are TRBV24-1 and TRBJ2-3; the D call may be TRBD1 or TRBD2 (5 bases each). The CDR3 consists of 13 residues. V was trimmed by 4 bases and J by 14 bases, leaving 18 bases between them. In germline, CDR1 is KGHDR, CDR2 SFDVKD. As DNA, the CDR3 is TGTGCCACCAGTGACCGTTCCTCGAGGGGCGCGTATTTT. This encodes CATSDRSSRGAYF.

This chain links TRBV3-1 with TRBJ2-5; 8 bases align to TRBD1. Trimming cost V 3 bases and J 5 bases; bases outside gene matches: 5. The CDR3 contains 14 residues. Per the germline V gene, CDR1 is LGHDT and CDR2 is YNNKEL (reference sequence). CDR3 nucleotides: TGTGCCAGCAGCCATCAGGGGGCGGTGGAGACCCAGTACTTC. As protein: CASSHQGAVETQYF.

A few counts support this clonotype. The chain joins TRBV20-1 to TRBJ2-3; 7 bases fit TRBD2. Germline V CDR1 and CDR2: DFQATT, SNEGSKA (reference sequence). Germline trimming cut 2 bases from V and 2 bases from J; bases unmatched to any gene: 1. This CDR3 is 13 amino acids long. For the CDR3, the DNA is TGCAGTGCTAGACAGCGGGACACAGATACGCAGTATTTT. Translated, it gives CSARQRDTDTQYF.